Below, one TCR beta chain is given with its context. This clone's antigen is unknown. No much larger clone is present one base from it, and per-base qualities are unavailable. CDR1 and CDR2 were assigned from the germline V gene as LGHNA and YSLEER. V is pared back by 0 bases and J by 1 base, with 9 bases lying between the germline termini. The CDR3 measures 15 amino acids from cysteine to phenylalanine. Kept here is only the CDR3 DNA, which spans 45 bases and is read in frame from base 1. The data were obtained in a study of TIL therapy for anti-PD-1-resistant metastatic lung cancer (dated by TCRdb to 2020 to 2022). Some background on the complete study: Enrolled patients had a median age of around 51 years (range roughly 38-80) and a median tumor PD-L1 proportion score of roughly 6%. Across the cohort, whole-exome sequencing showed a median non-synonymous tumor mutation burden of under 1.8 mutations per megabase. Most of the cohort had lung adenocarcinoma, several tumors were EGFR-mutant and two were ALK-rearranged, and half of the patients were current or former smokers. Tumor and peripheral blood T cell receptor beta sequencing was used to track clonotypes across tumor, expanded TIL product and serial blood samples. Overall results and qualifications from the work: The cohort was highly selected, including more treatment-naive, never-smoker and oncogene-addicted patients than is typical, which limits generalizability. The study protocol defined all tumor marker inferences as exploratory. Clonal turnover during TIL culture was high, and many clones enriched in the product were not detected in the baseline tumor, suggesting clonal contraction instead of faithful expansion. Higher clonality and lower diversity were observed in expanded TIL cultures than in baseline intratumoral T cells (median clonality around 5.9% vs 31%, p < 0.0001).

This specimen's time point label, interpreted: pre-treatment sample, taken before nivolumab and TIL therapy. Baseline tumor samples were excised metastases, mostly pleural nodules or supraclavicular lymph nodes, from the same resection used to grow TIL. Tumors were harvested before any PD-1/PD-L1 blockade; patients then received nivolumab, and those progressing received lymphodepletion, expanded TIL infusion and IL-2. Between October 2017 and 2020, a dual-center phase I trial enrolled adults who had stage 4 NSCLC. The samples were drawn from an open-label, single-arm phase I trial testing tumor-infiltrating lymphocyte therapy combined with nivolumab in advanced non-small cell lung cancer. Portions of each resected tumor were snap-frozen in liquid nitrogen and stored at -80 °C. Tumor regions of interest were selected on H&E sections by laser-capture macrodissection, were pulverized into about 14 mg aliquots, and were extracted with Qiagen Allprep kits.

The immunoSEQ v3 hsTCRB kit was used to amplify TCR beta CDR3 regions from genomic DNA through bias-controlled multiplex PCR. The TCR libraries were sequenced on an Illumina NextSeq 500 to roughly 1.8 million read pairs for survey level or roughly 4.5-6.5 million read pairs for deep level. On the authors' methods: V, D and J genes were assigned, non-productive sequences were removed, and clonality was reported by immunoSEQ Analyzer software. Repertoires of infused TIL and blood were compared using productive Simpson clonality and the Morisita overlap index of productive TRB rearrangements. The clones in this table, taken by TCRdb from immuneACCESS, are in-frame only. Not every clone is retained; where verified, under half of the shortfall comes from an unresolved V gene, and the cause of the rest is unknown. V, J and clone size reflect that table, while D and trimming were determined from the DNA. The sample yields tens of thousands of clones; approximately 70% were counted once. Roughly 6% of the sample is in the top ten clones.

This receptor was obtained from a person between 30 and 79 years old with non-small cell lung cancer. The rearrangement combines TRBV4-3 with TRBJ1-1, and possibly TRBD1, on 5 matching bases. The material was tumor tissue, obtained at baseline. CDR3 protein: CASSQEGRGNTEAFF. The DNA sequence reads TGCGCCAGCAGCCAAGAGGGAAGGGGGAACACTGAAGCTTTCTTT.